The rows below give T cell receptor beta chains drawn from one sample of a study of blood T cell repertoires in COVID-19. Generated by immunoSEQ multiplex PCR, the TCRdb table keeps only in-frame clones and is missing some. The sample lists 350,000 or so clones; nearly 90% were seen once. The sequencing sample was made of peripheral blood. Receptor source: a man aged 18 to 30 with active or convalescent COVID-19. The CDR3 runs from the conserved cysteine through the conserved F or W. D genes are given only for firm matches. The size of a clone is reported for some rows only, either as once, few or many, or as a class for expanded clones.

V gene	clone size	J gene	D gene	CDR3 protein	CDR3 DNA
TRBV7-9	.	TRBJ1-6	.	CASSSNTGNSPLHF	TGTGCCAGCAGCTCTAATACAGGGAATTCACCCCTCCACTTT
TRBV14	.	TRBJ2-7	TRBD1	CASSLRGQGGTYEQYF	TGTGCCAGCAGCCTTCGTGGACAGGGGGGGACCTACGAGCAGTACTTC
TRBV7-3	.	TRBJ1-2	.	CASSLGPDYGYTF	TGTGCCAGCAGCTTAGGGCCGGACTATGGCTACACCTTC
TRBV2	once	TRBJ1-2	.	CASSLLTNYPDGYTF	TGTGCCAGCAGTCTATTGACCAACTACCCCGATGGCTACACCTTC
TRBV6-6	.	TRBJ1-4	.	CASSPPSSGNEKLFF	TGTGCCAGCAGTCCCCCCTCCAGCGGTAATGAAAAACTGTTTTTT
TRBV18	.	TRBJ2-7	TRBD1	CASSPDRYSYEQYF	TGTGCCAGCTCACCGGACAGGTACTCCTACGAGCAGTACTTC
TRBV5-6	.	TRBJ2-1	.	CASRPRENEQFF	TGTGCCAGCAGACCACGCGAGAATGAGCAGTTCTTC
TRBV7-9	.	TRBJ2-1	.	CASSLGQSNEQFF	TGTGCCAGCAGCTTAGGCCAGTCCAATGAGCAGTTCTTC
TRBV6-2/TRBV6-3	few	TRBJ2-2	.	CASSYRAGSTGTGELFF	TGTGCCAGCAGTTACCGAGCAGGGTCGACGGGCACCGGGGAGCTGTTTTTT
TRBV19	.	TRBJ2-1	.	CASSSPGQPSSYNEQFF	TGTGCCAGTAGTAGTCCCGGACAGCCTTCCTCCTACAATGAGCAGTTCTTC
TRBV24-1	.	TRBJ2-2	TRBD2	CATSDSLAGLPGELFF	TGTGCCACCAGTGATTCTCTAGCGGGACTCCCCGGGGAGCTGTTTTTT
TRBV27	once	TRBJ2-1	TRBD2	CASSIERGYNEQFF	TGTGCCAGCAGCATAGAGCGGGGTTACAATGAGCAGTTCTTC
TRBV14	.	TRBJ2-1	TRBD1	CASSHDRGYNEQFF	TGTGCCAGCAGCCATGACAGGGGCTACAATGAGCAGTTCTTC
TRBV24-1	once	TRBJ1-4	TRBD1	CATSGTGGQEKLFF	TGTGCCACCAGTGGAACAGGGGGCCAGGAAAAACTGTTTTTT
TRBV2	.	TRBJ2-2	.	CASILNRETGELFF	TGTGCCAGCATTTTAAACAGGGAAACCGGGGAGCTGTTTTTT
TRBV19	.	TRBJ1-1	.	CASSIGVAEAFF	TGTGCCAGTAGTATCGGGGTCGCTGAAGCTTTCTTT
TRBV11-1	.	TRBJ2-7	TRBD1	CASTPAGRGRVEQYF	TGTGCCAGCACTCCCGCGGGCAGGGGGCGAGTCGAGCAGTACTTC